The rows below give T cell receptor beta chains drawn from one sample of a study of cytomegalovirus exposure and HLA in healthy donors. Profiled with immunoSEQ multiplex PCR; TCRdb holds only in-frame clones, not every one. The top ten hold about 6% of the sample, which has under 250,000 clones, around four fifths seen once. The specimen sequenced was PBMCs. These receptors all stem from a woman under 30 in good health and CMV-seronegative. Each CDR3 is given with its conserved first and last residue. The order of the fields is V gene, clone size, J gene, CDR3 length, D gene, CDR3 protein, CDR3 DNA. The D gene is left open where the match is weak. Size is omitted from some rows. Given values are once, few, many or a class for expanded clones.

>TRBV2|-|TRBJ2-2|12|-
CASSAGTGELFF
TGTGCCAGCAGTGCGGGGACCGGGGAGCTGTTTTTT
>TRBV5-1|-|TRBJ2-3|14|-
CASSSLAGVGTQYF
TGCGCCAGCAGTTCACTAGCTGGGGTGGGTACGCAGTATTTT
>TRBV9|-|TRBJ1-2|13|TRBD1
CASSRDRGRGYTF
TGTGCCAGCAGCAGAGACAGGGGGAGAGGCTACACCTTC
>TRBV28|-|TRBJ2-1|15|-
CASTPGGLQDNEQFF
TGTGCCAGCACCCCCGGGGGGCTACAAGACAATGAGCAGTTCTTC
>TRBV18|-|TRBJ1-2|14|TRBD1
CASSPGQGSDGYTF
TGTGCCAGCTCACCCGGACAGGGGAGCGATGGCTACACCTTC
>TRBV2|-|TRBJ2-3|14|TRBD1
CASSRDRGTDTQYF
TGTGCCAGCAGTCGGGACAGGGGAACAGATACGCAGTATTTT
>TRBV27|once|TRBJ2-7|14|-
CASSFLATAYEQYF
TGTGCCAGCAGTTTCCTGGCCACGGCCTACGAGCAGTACTTC
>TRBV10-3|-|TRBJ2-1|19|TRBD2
CAINTGTSGGTTGLNEQFF
TGTGCCATCAATACCGGGACTAGCGGAGGCACCACTGGGCTCAATGAGCAGTTCTTC
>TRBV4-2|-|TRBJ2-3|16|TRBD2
CASSQGTSGNTDTQYF
TGTGCCAGCAGCCAGGGGACTAGCGGGAACACAGATACGCAGTATTTT
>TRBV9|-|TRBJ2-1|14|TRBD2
CASSGAGGPNEQFF
TGTGCCAGCAGCGGGGCGGGAGGGCCCAATGAGCAGTTCTTC
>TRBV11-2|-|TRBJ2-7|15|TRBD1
CASSLAGTGSYEQYF
TGTGCCAGCAGCTTAGCAGGGACAGGCTCCTACGAGCAGTACTTC
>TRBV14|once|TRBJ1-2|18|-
CASSPPRMTGRGIYGYTF
TGTGCCAGCAGCCCTCCCCGGATGACAGGCCGGGGGATCTATGGCTACACCTTC
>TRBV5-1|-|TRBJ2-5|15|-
CASSFDGQLQETQYF
TGCGCCAGCAGCTTTGACGGGCAGTTACAAGAGACCCAGTACTTC
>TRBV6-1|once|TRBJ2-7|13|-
CASSPGGTYEQYF
TGTGCCAGCAGCCCCGGGGGCACCTACGAGCAGTACTTC
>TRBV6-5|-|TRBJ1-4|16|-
CASSSLVAGRDEKLFF
TGTGCCAGCAGTTCCTTGGTAGCAGGGAGGGATGAAAAACTGTTTTTT
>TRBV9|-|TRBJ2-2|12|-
CASTAETGELFF
TGTGCCAGCACCGCCGAGACCGGGGAGCTGTTTTTT
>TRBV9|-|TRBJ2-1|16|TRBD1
CASSVRQGARGNEQFF
TGTGCCAGCAGCGTTCGACAGGGTGCCAGGGGCAATGAGCAGTTCTTC
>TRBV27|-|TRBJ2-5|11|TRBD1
CASSDRGFQYF
TGTGCCAGCAGTGACAGGGGCTTTCAGTACTTC
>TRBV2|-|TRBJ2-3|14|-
CASSVPLYSDTQYF
TGTGCCAGCAGTGTTCCCCTTTACTCAGATACGCAGTATTTT
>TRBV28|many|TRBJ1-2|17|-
CASSSSGAGAKFYGYTF
TGTGCCAGCAGCTCGTCGGGCGCGGGGGCAAAATTTTATGGCTACACCTTC
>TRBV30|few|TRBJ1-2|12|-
CAWSVGSHGYTF
TGTGCCTGGAGTGTGGGTTCCCATGGCTACACCTTC
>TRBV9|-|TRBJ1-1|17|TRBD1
CASSVDAGSRGGTEAFF
TGTGCCAGCAGCGTAGATGCGGGAAGCAGGGGGGGAACTGAAGCTTTCTTT
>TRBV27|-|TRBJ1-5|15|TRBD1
CASSSNRGLNQPQHF
TGTGCCAGCAGTTCTAACAGGGGGTTAAATCAGCCCCAGCATTTT
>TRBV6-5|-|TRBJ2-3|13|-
CASSYPNTDTQYF
TGTGCCAGCAGTTACCCTAATACAGATACGCAGTATTTT
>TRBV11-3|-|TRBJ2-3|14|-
CASSLGDPGDTQYF
TGTGCCAGCAGCTTGGGAGACCCGGGAGATACGCAGTATTTT